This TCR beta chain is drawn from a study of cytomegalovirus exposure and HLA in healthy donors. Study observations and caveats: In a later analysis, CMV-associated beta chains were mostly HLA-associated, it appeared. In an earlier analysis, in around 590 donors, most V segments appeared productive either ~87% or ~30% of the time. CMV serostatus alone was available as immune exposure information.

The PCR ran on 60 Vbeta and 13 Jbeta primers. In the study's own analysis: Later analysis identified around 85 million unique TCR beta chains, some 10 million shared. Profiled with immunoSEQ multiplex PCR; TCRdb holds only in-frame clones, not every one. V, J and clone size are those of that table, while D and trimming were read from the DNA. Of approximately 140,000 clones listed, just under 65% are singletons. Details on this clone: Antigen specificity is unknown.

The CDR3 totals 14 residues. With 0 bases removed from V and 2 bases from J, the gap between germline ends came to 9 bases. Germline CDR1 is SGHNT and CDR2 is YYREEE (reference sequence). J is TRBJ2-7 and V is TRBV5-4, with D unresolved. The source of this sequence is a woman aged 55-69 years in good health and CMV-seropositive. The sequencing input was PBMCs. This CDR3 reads CASSLGYGAYEQYF. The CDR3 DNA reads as TGTGCCAGCAGCTTGGGATACGGAGCCTACGAGCAGTACTTC.